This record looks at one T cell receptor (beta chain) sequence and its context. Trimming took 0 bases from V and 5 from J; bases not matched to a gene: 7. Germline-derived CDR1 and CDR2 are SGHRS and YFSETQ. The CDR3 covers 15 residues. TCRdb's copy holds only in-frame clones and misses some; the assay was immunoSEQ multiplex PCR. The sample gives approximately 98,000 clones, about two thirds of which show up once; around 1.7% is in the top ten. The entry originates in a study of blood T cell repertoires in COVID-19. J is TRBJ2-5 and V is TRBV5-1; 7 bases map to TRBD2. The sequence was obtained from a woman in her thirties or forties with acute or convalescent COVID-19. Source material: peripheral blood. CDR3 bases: TGCGCCAGCAGCTTGGATGGGGCCGGGAGGGAGACCCAGTACTTC. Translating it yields CASSLDGAGRETQYF.